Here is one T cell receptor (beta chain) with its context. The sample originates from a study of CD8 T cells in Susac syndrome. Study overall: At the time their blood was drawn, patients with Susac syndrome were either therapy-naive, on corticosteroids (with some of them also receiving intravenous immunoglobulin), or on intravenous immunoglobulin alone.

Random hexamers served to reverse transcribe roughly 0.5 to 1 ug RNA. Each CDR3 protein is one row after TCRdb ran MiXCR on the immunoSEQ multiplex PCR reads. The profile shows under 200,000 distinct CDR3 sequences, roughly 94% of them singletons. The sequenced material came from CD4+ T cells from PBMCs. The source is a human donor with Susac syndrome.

CDR3 nucleotides: TGTGCCAGCAGCCAAGAGCAGGGGGCCTACAATGAGCAGTTCTTC. It translates to CASSQEQGAYNEQFF. This chain links TRBV14 with TRBJ2-1; 7 positions agree with TRBD1. CDR1 SGHDN and CDR2 FVKESK come from the germline V gene. V was pared by 0 bases and J by 2 bases, with 1 base of the junction left unmatched. CDR3 length: 15 amino acids.